These 27 T cell receptor beta chains were all obtained from the same sample, sequenced in a study of T cells in Graves' hyperthyroidism and ophthalmopathy. Regions amplified from RNA transcripts were the TCR beta CDR3 regions. During a first-round RT-PCR of the TCR CDR3, the HTBI primer set was used. TCRdb re-called the multiplex PCR reads with MiXCR, one entry per CDR3 protein. Found here are 300,000 to 400,000 distinct CDR3 sequences, roughly 15% of them singletons; the top ten hold around 20%. Sequences were obtained from blood. The receptor set was obtained from a woman aged 25 to 39 with Graves' ophthalmopathy.

This clonotype was picked up a small number of times. The chain combines TRBV7-9 with TRBJ1-4; 12 nucleotides agree with TRBD1. Looked up from germline, CDR1 is SEHNR and CDR2 is FQNEAQ (reference sequence). V lost 5 bases, J lost 8 bases, and 9 bases stayed unmatched. The CDR3 covers 16 residues. In nucleotides, the CDR3 is TGTGCCAGCAGCGAACCCCGGGACAGGGGGCACGAAAAACTGTTTTTT. Translated: CASSEPRDRGHEKLFF.

In this sample, this clonotype turned up a few times. The CDR3 sequence: CSASPTGATQPQHF. For the CDR3, the DNA is TGCAGTGCTAGTCCTACAGGGGCGACTCAGCCCCAGCATTTT. The rearrangement links TRBV20-1 to TRBJ1-5; 7 positions agree with TRBD1. V lost 3 bases to trimming and J lost 6 bases; unmatched junction nucleotides: 8. CDR1 DFQATT and CDR2 SNEGSKA come from the germline V gene (reference sequence). The CDR3 is 14 residues long.

This clonotype was picked up many times. The chain combines TRBV28 with TRBJ2-5; 9 nucleotides match TRBD1. The length of the CDR3 is 14 residues. CDR1 MDHEN and CDR2 SYDVKM come from the germline V gene. V was clipped by 7 bases and J by 5 bases; unmatched bases: 8. The CDR3 DNA reads as TGTGCCAGCACAATGACAGGGGGAGGGGAGACCCAGTACTTC. Amino acids: CASTMTGGGETQYF. Looking up the rest from reference TRBV28 and TRBJ2-5 gives the full variable domain: DVKVTQSSRYLVKRTGEKVFLECVQDMDHENMFWYRQDPGLGLRLIYFSYDVKMKEKGDIPEGYSVSREKKERFSLILESASTNQTSMYLCASTMTGGGETQYFGPGTRLLVL.

V and J are TRBV28 and TRBJ1-2; 7 bases are a match to TRBD1. V was clipped by 4 bases and J by 4 bases; unmatched bases: 6. CDR3 size: 14 residues. Germline V CDR1 and CDR2: MDHEN, SYDVKM. Written as DNA, the CDR3 is TGTGCCAGCAGTTCTCGACAGGGAACCTATGGCTACACCTTC. Its translation: CASSSRQGTYGYTF.

The chain employs TRBV20-1 and TRBJ2-1; 15 positions match TRBD2. Germline CDR1 DFQATT, CDR2 SNEGSKA (reference sequence). The J segment lost 5 bases and the V segment lost 3 bases, leaving 5 bases of the junction unmatched. The CDR3 has 16 amino acids. CDR3 nucleotide sequence: TGCAGTGCTAGGGGACTAGCGGGAGGTCAAGACAATGAGCAGTTCTTC. Translation gives CSARGLAGGQDNEQFF.

In its sample, this clonotype was seen many times. Relative to the germline gene, one junction end is altered; a read error may explain this. V is TRBV7-7 and J is TRBJ2-3; 10 bases are shared with TRBD2. The germline CDR1 and CDR2 sequences are SSHAT and FNYEAQ (reference sequence). This CDR3 spans 18 amino acids. This CDR3 reads CASSPIPSGGLSTDTQYF. DNA of the CDR3: TGTGCTAGCAGCCCTATACCTAGCGGGGGACTCAGCACAGATACGCAGTATTTT.

At least ten counts were recorded for this clonotype. CDR3 nucleotide sequence: TGTGCCAGCAGAGGACAGGGGGTCTCCTACGAGCAGTACTTC. Translation gives CASRGQGVSYEQYF. The chain links TRBV6-1 to TRBJ2-7, with TRBD1 matching 10 bases. The trim removed 6 bases at V and 0 bases at J, leaving 2 bases unmatched. The CDR3 sequence is 14 residues long. Germline V gene lookup returns CDR1 MNHNS and CDR2 SASEGT.

The table lists this clonotype with many counts. This chain links TRBV3-1 with TRBJ1-2; unclear D gene. Germline CDR1 reads LGHDT; CDR2 reads YNNKEL (reference sequence). V was cut by 3 bases and J by 7 bases, with 3 bases left in between. This CDR3 is 10 amino acids long. Here the CDR3 reads CASSQSGYTF. CDR3 sequence (DNA): TGTGCCAGCAGCCAGAGTGGCTACACCTTC.

This clonotype was counted many times. This chain connects TRBV18 to TRBJ1-2; D call uncertain. In germline, CDR1 is KGHSH, CDR2 LQKENI. CDR3 size: 14 residues. The V end was cut by 2 bases, the J end by 0 bases, with 7 bases between. CDR3 protein: CASSPSVANYGYTF. DNA of the CDR3: TGTGCCAGCTCACCATCGGTAGCTAACTATGGCTACACCTTC.

The chain has TRBV24-1 and TRBJ2-3, with 11 bases aligning to TRBD2. CDR1 and CDR2 (germline): KGHDR, SFDVKD. The CDR3 has 16 residues. J was trimmed by 6 bases and V by 2 bases; bases with no gene match: 6. The CDR3 DNA follows: TGTGCCACCAGTGATTGGGCTAGCGGGGGGTCGGATACGCAGTATTTT. It specifies CATSDWASGGSDTQYF.

This clonotype occurred many times. Here the CDR3 DNA reads TGTGCCAGCACCCCGGGAGGAGAGTCCTACGAGCAGTACTTC. Translated: CASTPGGESYEQYF. The V and J genes are TRBV12-3 or TRBV12-4 and TRBJ2-7; TRBD2 matches at 7 bases. The CDR3 contains 14 residues. After removal of 7 bases from V and 1 base from J, the junction contained 7 bases not matched to a gene.

This clonotype appeared many times. The chain recombines TRBV6-5 with TRBJ2-7, with D uncertain. Trimming stripped 0 bases from V and 4 bases from J, with 7 bases between. The CDR3 length is 13 residues. Per germline, CDR1 MNHEY and CDR2 SVGAGI. This CDR3 reads CASSYSSAYEQYF. CDR3 nucleotide sequence: TGTGCCAGCAGTTACTCGTCGGCTTACGAGCAGTACTTC.

This clonotype was seen ten or more times. CDR3 sequence reads: CATVPGAYNEQFF. The CDR3 DNA reads TGTGCCACGGTCCCCGGGGCGTACAATGAGCAGTTCTTC. This rearrangement joins TRBV7-9 to TRBJ2-1; D tentatively fits TRBD1 or TRBD2 (5 bases each). Germline CDR1 is SEHNR and CDR2 is FQNEAQ (reference sequence). V was trimmed by 10 bases and J by 4 bases, leaving 14 bases between them. The CDR3 is made up of 13 amino acids. The full variable domain, rest sourced from reference TRBV7-9 and TRBJ2-1, is DTGVSQNPRHKITKRGQNVTFRCDPISEHNRLYWYRQTLGQGPEFLTYFQNEAQLEKSRLLSDRFSAERPKGSFSTLEIQRTEQGDSAMYLCATVPGAYNEQFFGPGTRLTVL.

At least ten counts were recorded for this clonotype. The J gene is TRBJ2-1, the V gene TRBV11-3; a possible D gene is TRBD1 (6 bases). The V and J ends lost 3 bases and 8 bases respectively, with 14 bases between them. The CDR3 is 14 residues long. Germline V gives CDR1 SGHNT, CDR2 YENEEA. The CDR3 region is CASSFGQYGDEQFF. As DNA, the CDR3 is TGTGCCAGCAGCTTCGGACAGTATGGGGATGAGCAGTTCTTC.

Many counts were recorded for this clonotype. V usage is TRBV3-1 and J usage is TRBJ2-2, with no clear D. The CDR3 extends over 12 amino acids. Per the germline V gene, CDR1 is LGHDT and CDR2 is YNNKEL (reference sequence). V gave up 4 bases and J gave up 7 bases, with 7 bases separating them. The CDR3 loop is CASSRLVGELFF. The DNA for the CDR3 is TGTGCCAGCAGCCGGCTGGTCGGGGAGCTGTTTTTT.

This CDR3 reads CASGGPMNTEAFF. The CDR3, as DNA: TGTGCCAGCGGAGGGCCTATGAACACTGAAGCTTTCTTT. The chain carries TRBV28 and TRBJ1-1, with D unclear. The V gene's germline CDR1 is MDHEN and CDR2 SYDVKM. This CDR3 has 13 amino acids. V lost 8 bases, J lost 0 bases, and 10 bases lay in between.

This clonotype was seen more than once but under ten times. The chain combines TRBV19 with TRBJ1-2; no clear D gene. Trimming removed 3 bases at V and 3 bases at J, with 14 bases between. The CDR3 sequence is 15 residues long. Germline V gene data show CDR1 as LNHDA and CDR2 as SQIVND (reference sequence). CDR3 nucleotide sequence: TGTGCCAGTAGTATCTTTTTGTCGCAGGACTATGGCTACACCTTC. Residues: CASSIFLSQDYGYTF.

In its sample, this clonotype was seen many times. V is TRBV3-1 and J is TRBJ1-1; 7 positions match TRBD1. The CDR3 length is 13 residues. CDR1 LGHDT and CDR2 YNNKEL come from the germline V gene (reference sequence). V lost 6 bases and J lost 3; bases outside the gene matches: 4. CDR3 region: CASRSTGDTEAFF. CDR3 sequence (DNA): TGTGCCAGCAGATCTACAGGGGACACTGAAGCTTTCTTT.

The V gene is TRBV7-2, the J gene TRBJ2-2; 8 bases are shared with TRBD2. The CDR3 runs to 15 residues. Germline V gene lookup returns CDR1 SGHTA and CDR2 FQGNSA. The V and J ends lost 5 bases and 0 bases, in that order; junction bases with no gene match: 2. The CDR3 coding sequence is TGTGCCAGCAGCCCGGGACTAGCGAACACCGGGGAGCTGTTTTTT. The encoded protein is CASSPGLANTGELFF.

This clonotype appeared many times. The chain couples TRBV11-3 to TRBJ2-2, with TRBD2 as a possible D gene (5 bases). Between the trimmed V and J ends, which lost 2 bases and 4 bases, there was a span of 11 bases. CDR1 and CDR2 from the germline V gene are SGHNT and YENEEA. The CDR3 consists of 15 residues. The CDR3 DNA follows: TGTGCCAGCAGCTTACCGGGGAGTGGCACCGGGGAGCTGTTTTTT. It is translated as CASSLPGSGTGELFF.

The genes are TRBV28 and TRBJ1-1; no clear D gene. V shed 2 bases and J shed 7 bases, with 8 bases lying between them. The germline CDR1 and CDR2 sequences are MDHEN and SYDVKM. The length of the CDR3 is 12 residues. The chain's CDR3 is CASSLPGLEAFF. The CDR3 coding sequence is TGTGCCAGCAGTTTACCAGGACTTGAAGCTTTCTTT.

V is TRBV3-1 and J is TRBJ2-3; D is unresolved. CDR3 length equals 14 residues. In germline, CDR1 is LGHDT, CDR2 YNNKEL (reference sequence). With 0 bases removed from V and 2 bases from J, the gap between germline ends came to 6 bases. The DNA for the CDR3 is TGTGCCAGCAGCCAAGATCCGGCCACAGATACGCAGTATTTT. Translation gives CASSQDPATDTQYF.

This sequence joins TRBV7-2 and TRBJ1-1, with D tentatively TRBD1 (5 bases). This CDR3 spans 17 amino acids. Deletions cut 5 bases from V and 1 base from J, with 20 bases between. The germline gives CDR1 SGHTA, CDR2 FQGNSA. Here the CDR3 DNA reads TGTGCCAGCAGCCCCCAATACCGGTCAGGGCAGAACACTGAAGCTTTCTTT. Its protein is CASSPQYRSGQNTEAFF. The entire variable domain, with the rest obtained from reference TRBV7-2 and TRBJ1-1, is as follows: GAGVSQSPSNKVTEKGKDVELRCDPISGHTALYWYRQSLGQGLEFLIYFQGNSAPDKSGLPSDRFSAERTGGSVSTLTIQRTQQEDSAVYLCASSPQYRSGQNTEAFFGQGTRLTVV.

This clonotype was seen many times. This chain joins TRBV29-1 and TRBJ1-4; D is possibly TRBD1 (6 bases). The germline CDR1 and CDR2 sequences are SQVTM and ANQGSEA. The V and J ends lost 6 bases and 7 bases respectively, with 15 bases between them. This CDR3 contains 13 residues. For the CDR3, the DNA is TGCAGCGTACATGGGGGGGCGAGTGAAAAACTGTTTTTT. Translated: CSVHGGASEKLFF.

This clonotype was recorded at least ten times. This chain joins TRBV13 and TRBJ2-1; a possible D gene is TRBD2 (5 bases). Between the trimmed V and J ends, which lost 5 bases and 12 bases, there was a span of 20 bases. The CDR3 consists of 14 residues. Per germline, CDR1 PRHDT and CDR2 FYEKMQ (reference sequence). This CDR3 reads CASSLTSGSLGQFF. CDR3 DNA: TGTGCCAGCAGCCTGACGTCGGGGTCGTTGGGGCAGTTCTTC. Full variable domain (rest looked up from reference TRBV13 and TRBJ2-1): AAGVIQSPRHLIKEKRETATLKCYPIPRHDTVYWYQQGPGQDPQFLISFYEKMQSDKGSIPDRFSAQQFSDYHSELNMSSLELGDSALYFCASSLTSGSLGQFFGPGTRLTVL.

About this clonotype itself: At one of its ends the junction is not consistent with the germline gene, which may arise from a read error. This chain joins TRBV7-3 and TRBJ2-7; 8 positions match TRBD2. Per the germline V gene, CDR1 is SGHTA and CDR2 is FQGTGA. This CDR3 comprises 15 residues. The CDR3 loop reads CASSLTGGGYGEQYF. Here the CDR3 DNA reads TGTGCCAGCAGCCTAACCGGGGGGGGTTACGGCGAGCAGTACTTC.

This clonotype was picked up one time. The V and J genes are TRBV20-1 and TRBJ2-3; 9 positions match TRBD1. The germline CDR1 and CDR2 sequences are DFQATT and SNEGSKA (reference sequence). V shed 0 bases and J 2 bases; nucleotides not matched to a gene: 9. The CDR3 is 17 amino acids. The CDR3, as DNA: TGCAGTGCTAGAGACATCTTGGGACAGGGTCACACAGATACGCAGTATTTT. Translating gives CSARDILGQGHTDTQYF.